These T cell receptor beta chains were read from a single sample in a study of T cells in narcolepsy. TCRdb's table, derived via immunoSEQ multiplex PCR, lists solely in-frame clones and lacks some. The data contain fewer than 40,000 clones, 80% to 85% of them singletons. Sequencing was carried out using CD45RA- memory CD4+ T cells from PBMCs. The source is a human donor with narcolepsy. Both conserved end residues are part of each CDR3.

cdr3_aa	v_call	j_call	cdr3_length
CASSPMGTGRSPLHF	TRBV14	TRBJ1-6	15
CASSPQGGGRETQYF	TRBV5-1	TRBJ2-5	15
CAVKRGTEAFF	TRBV12-2	TRBJ1-1	11
CASRTLAGATDTQYF	TRBV2	TRBJ2-3	15
CACNPGGNQPQHF	TRBV30	TRBJ1-5	13
CASSLVSRTSGGGRETQYF	TRBV11-2	TRBJ2-5	19
CASSYLWQKNTEAFF	TRBV6-6	TRBJ1-1	15
CSVGPRWQEAFF	TRBV29-1	TRBJ1-1	12
CASSPSSNQPQHF	TRBV18	TRBJ1-5	13
CASRLDFSSYNEQFF	TRBV5-4	TRBJ2-1	15
CASSSRQGAGNTEAFF	TRBV7-2	TRBJ1-1	16
CASGSPGLAGGEQYF	TRBV28	.	15
CASSLKTGTEAFF	TRBV11-2	TRBJ1-1	13
CASSLAGTEAFF	TRBV7-9	TRBJ1-1	12
CASQETGWNTEAFF	TRBV19	TRBJ1-1	14
CASSISGQGAYNEQFF	TRBV19	TRBJ2-1	16
CASSPPGDRYNEQFF	TRBV7-9	TRBJ2-1	15
CAWRPGQEQGPQHF	TRBV30	TRBJ1-5	14
CASSLQSYNEQFF	TRBV7-3	TRBJ2-1	13
CASSLGGGSHEQYF	TRBV11-2	TRBJ2-7	14
CASRGGRFGNEQFF	TRBV19	TRBJ2-1	14
CAITEGTEDEQFF	TRBV10-3	TRBJ2-1	13
CASSPATRSEQYF	TRBV19	TRBJ2-3	13
CASSSDRSKLFF	TRBV27	TRBJ1-4	12
CASRGQGVNTEAFF	TRBV10-2	TRBJ1-1	14
CASSAHRGAQNIQYF	TRBV6-1	TRBJ2-4	15
CASSPLGQGEAFF	TRBV18	TRBJ1-1	13
CASSYRKFTGELFF	TRBV6-6	TRBJ2-2	14
CASSSSDRGWGLLYGYTF	TRBV28	TRBJ1-2	18
CSVGKESEKLFF	TRBV29-1	TRBJ1-4	12
CASSQGARGGGGYEQYF	TRBV4-2	TRBJ2-7	17
CASKVDTTDEQFF	TRBV7-9	TRBJ2-1	13
CASSLMSTRQGGYTF	TRBV7-8	TRBJ1-2	15
CASSQEAMNTGELFF	TRBV4-3	TRBJ2-2	15
CASSLQGGELGNTIYF	TRBV5-1	TRBJ1-3	16
CATSRDFKNEKLFF	TRBV15	TRBJ1-4	14
CATSDARRDTQYF	TRBV19	TRBJ2-3	13
CAIRASGESYEQYF	TRBV10-3	TRBJ2-7	14
CASSEDRGNQPQHF	TRBV2	TRBJ1-5	14
CASSYTRGTGANVLTF	TRBV19	TRBJ2-6	16
CAPPSDNSSYNSPLHF	TRBV5-8	TRBJ1-6	16
CASSLAQVSGNTIYF	TRBV5-6	TRBJ1-3	15
CASSAKGRRRTEAFF	TRBV6-5	TRBJ1-1	15
CASSGTSGGNEQFF	TRBV2	TRBJ2-1	14
CASSLGEVGAFF	TRBV7-2	TRBJ1-1	12
CASSDVYEQFF	TRBV6-1	TRBJ2-1	11
CASSWAQTGFSYNSPLHF	TRBV11-3	TRBJ1-6	18
CASSRLWFF	TRBV3-2	TRBJ1-1	9
CAWSSQDTEAFF	TRBV30	TRBJ1-1	12
CASSPGQGLTQETQYF	TRBV5-1	TRBJ2-5	16
CASRSMTGRTNYGYTF	TRBV11-2	TRBJ1-2	16
CASSLGQGVAGELFF	TRBV5-6	TRBJ2-2	15
CASSLPSGMLDEQFF	TRBV28	TRBJ2-1	15
CASSPWGGDTDTQYF	TRBV18	TRBJ2-3	15
CASSLAGGNYNEQFF	TRBV7-3	TRBJ2-1	15
CASSVAGDGELFF	TRBV19	TRBJ2-2	13
CASSFLPAGLFF	TRBV7-2	TRBJ2-1	12
CASRGQANTGELFF	TRBV5-1	TRBJ2-2	14
CASSQATGNLYEQYF	TRBV4-3	TRBJ2-7	15
CASSLAGGLGYTEAFF	TRBV11-2	TRBJ1-1	16